A single TCR beta chain is shown here with its context. Its antigen is unidentified. The libraries were made with immunoSEQ version 4 in survey mode. TCRdb keeps only in-frame clones here, not all; method: immunoSEQ multiplex PCR. This table has some 45,000 clones, 88% appearing once. Germline-derived CDR1 and CDR2 are SGHRS and YFSETQ. The V segment lost 0 bases and the J segment 2 bases; nucleotides outside the gene matches: 5. The CDR3 has 16 amino acids. This sample was taken from a study of persistence of HIV-infected CD4 T cells. Study context: Anti-CD3/anti-CD28 stimulation activated a higher proportion of cells than antigen stimulation, with lower memory fraction.

Cells were stimulated nonspecifically with anti-CD3/anti-CD28 magnetic beads. Responding CD4+ T cells were sorted by upregulation of both CD40 ligand and CD69. These HIV-1-infected adults initiated suppressive ART in chronic infection. Plasma HIV-1 RNA stayed below 50 copies/mL for at least 4 years. The sample was CD4+ T cells sorted from PBMCs after roughly 18-hour stimulation, taken from a patient who received antiretroviral therapy. This TCR was recovered from an adult woman with HIV who was CMV-seropositive. V gene TRBV5-1 combines with J gene TRBJ1-1, with 9 nucleotides matching TRBD1. The CDR3: CASSLEGQGINTEAFF. CDR3 DNA sequence: TGCGCCAGCAGCTTGGAAGGACAGGGGATCAACACTGAAGCTTTCTTT.